These 30 T cell receptor beta chains were sequenced from one sample in a study of blood T cell repertoires in COVID-19. The assay was immunoSEQ multiplex PCR, and TCRdb's table has in-frame clones only and misses some. The top ten clones hold approximately 12% of a sample with fewer than 200,000 clones, around 87% of them seen once. Sequencing was performed on peripheral blood. The receptors shown here come from a woman in her 70s with COVID-19, enrolled during active disease.

V gene TRBV3-1 (or the pseudogene TRBV3-2) combines with J gene TRBJ2-1; 8 positions agree with TRBD2. Germline CDR1 reads LGHDT; CDR2 reads YNNKEL (reference sequence). V gave up 4 bases and J gave up 0 bases; unmatched junction bases: 2. The CDR3 extends over 15 amino acids. The CDR3 reads CASSRSGSSYNEQFF. The CDR3 DNA reads as TGTGCCAGCAGCCGAAGCGGGAGCTCCTACAATGAGCAGTTCTTC.

V is TRBV25-1 and J is TRBJ1-2, with a tentative D call TRBD1 (5 bases). Deletions cut 2 bases from V and 4 bases from J, with 14 bases between. Germline CDR1 MGHDK, CDR2 SYGVNS. CDR3 length: 15 amino acids. The DNA of the CDR3 is TGTGCCAGCAGTGAAGGGAGGGGCAGAACCTATGGCTACACCTTC. Protein sequence: CASSEGRGRTYGYTF.

This clone came up once. J is TRBJ1-3 and V is TRBV5-6; D possibly corresponds to TRBD1 (6 bases). V was cut by 0 bases and J by 9 bases, with 16 bases left in between. Germline V gene lookup returns CDR1 SGHDT and CDR2 YYEEEE. The CDR3 spans 15 residues. In DNA form, the CDR3 reads TGTGCCAGCAGCTTGGTGTCAGGGGCGGTCGGCACCATATATTTT. This gives the protein CASSLVSGAVGTIYF.

The chain carries TRBV7-9 and TRBJ1-6, with no clear D. V lost 6 bases to trimming and J lost 9 bases, with 12 bases between them. This CDR3 is 13 amino acids long. CDR1 is SEHNR and CDR2 is FQNEAQ in the germline V gene (reference sequence). The CDR3 here is CASRTEAGSPLHF. For the CDR3, the DNA is TGTGCCAGCAGAACGGAGGCCGGTTCACCCCTCCACTTT. The full variable domain, with the rest looked up from reference TRBV7-9 and TRBJ1-6, is DTGVSQNPRHKITKRGQNVTFRCDPISEHNRLYWYRQTLGQGPEFLTYFQNEAQLEKSRLLSDRFSAERPKGSFSTLEIQRTEQGDSAMYLCASRTEAGSPLHFGNGTRLTVT.

CDR3 in DNA: TGTGCCAGCAGCCAAGAATCGTCCGATGAGCAGTTCTTC. As protein: CASSQESSDEQFF. This chain uses TRBV3-1 (or the pseudogene TRBV3-2) with TRBJ2-1; no clear D gene. This CDR3 region has 13 residues. V was pared by 0 bases and J by 8 bases, with 8 bases between. Germline V gene data show CDR1 as LGHDT and CDR2 as YNNKEL (reference sequence).

CDR3 nucleotides: TGTGCCAGCTACCGCGGTAGCGGAGGACGGGATGAGCAGTTCTTC. Protein: CASYRGSGGRDEQFF. The genes are TRBV5-6 and TRBJ2-1; tentative D call: TRBD2 (6 bases). Trimming stripped 7 bases from V and 8 bases from J, with 22 bases between. Per germline, CDR1 SGHDT and CDR2 YYEEEE. The CDR3 sequence is 15 residues long.

In its sample, this clone was seen a few times. The V call is TRBV6-2 or TRBV6-3, the J call TRBJ2-3; 10 bases match TRBD2. There are 15 residues in the CDR3. Germline V gene sequence: CDR1 MNHEY, CDR2 SVGEGT. Trimming at V came to 6 bases and at J to 2 bases, leaving 5 bases not matched to a gene. The CDR3 coding sequence is TGTGCCAGCAGCGGACTAGCGGTATTCACAGATACGCAGTATTTT. Amino acid sequence: CASSGLAVFTDTQYF.

CDR3 nucleotides: TGTGCCAGCAGCGTAGAAGTTAGGGGAAGTGACTATGGCTACACCTTC. Protein product: CASSVEVRGSDYGYTF. This chain joins TRBV9 and TRBJ1-2, with a tentative D call TRBD1 (5 bases). Germline CDR1 and CDR2: SGDLS and YYNGEE. V was shortened by 0 bases and J by 3 bases, with 15 bases between the two germline ends. This CDR3 has 16 residues.

CDR3 sequence: CASSPGLQTNTGELFF. The CDR3, as DNA: TGTGCCAGCAGCCCTGGACTCCAGACCAACACCGGGGAGCTGTTTTTT. V usage is TRBV5-4 and J usage is TRBJ2-2, with D maybe TRBD2 (5 bases). The V end was cut by 4 bases, the J end by 2 bases, with 15 bases between. CDR3 length equals 16 residues. Germline assignment: CDR1 SGHNT and CDR2 YYREEE (reference sequence). The entire variable domain, with the rest obtained from reference TRBV5-4 and TRBJ2-2, is as follows: ETGVTQSPTHLIKTRGQQVTLRCSSQSGHNTVSWYQQALGQGPQFIFQYYREEENGRGNFPPRFSGLQFPNYSSELNVNALELDDSALYLCASSPGLQTNTGELFFGEGSRLTVL.

The rearrangement uses TRBV30 and TRBJ2-7, with TRBD2 as a possible D gene (6 bases). The V and J ends lost 3 bases and 3 bases respectively, with 12 bases between them. Germline assignment: CDR1 GTSNPN and CDR2 SVGIG (reference sequence). The CDR3 has 13 amino acids. The CDR3 DNA reads TGTGCCTGGAGGGCCCCCGGGGGCTACGAGCAGTACTTC. This encodes CAWRAPGGYEQYF.

This clone showed up just a few times. This chain connects TRBV5-1 to TRBJ2-1, with 8 bases that match TRBD1. The length of the CDR3 is 15 residues. Looked up from germline, CDR1 is SGHRS and CDR2 is YFSETQ. The V segment lost 4 bases and the J segment 6 bases; nucleotides outside the gene matches: 9. The CDR3 nucleotides are TGCGCCAGCAGCACTGGGACAGGCCCGCGCAATGAGCAGTTCTTC. Protein: CASSTGTGPRNEQFF. Full variable domain (outside the CDR3, taken from reference TRBV5-1 and TRBJ2-1): KAGVTQTPRYLIKTRGQQVTLSCSPISGHRSVSWYQQTPGQGLQFLFEYFSETQRNKGNFPGRFSGRQFSNSRSEMNVSTLELGDSALYLCASSTGTGPRNEQFFGPGTRLTVL.

The gene calls are TRBV7-9 and TRBJ2-1, with 9 bases lining up with TRBD2. Per germline, CDR1 SEHNR and CDR2 FQNEAQ (reference sequence). The CDR3 totals 16 residues. The V and J ends lost 1 base and 5 bases, in that order; junction bases with no gene match: 6. CDR3 amino acids: CASSLVLTSGNNEQFF. The CDR3 DNA reads as TGTGCCAGCAGCTTAGTTCTGACTAGCGGTAACAATGAGCAGTTCTTC.

CDR3 sequence (DNA): TGTGCCACCAGCAGAGCCCTAGCGGAGGCAGGCTACGAGCAGTACTTC. Residues: CATSRALAEAGYEQYF. J is TRBJ2-7 and V is TRBV15, with 7 bases identical to TRBD2. The germline gives CDR1 LNHNV, CDR2 YYDKDF (reference sequence). CDR3 length: 16 residues. J gave up 3 bases and V 1 base, and 9 bases lay outside the gene matches.

This chain links TRBV4-1 with TRBJ2-7, with D possibly being TRBD2 (6 bases). V gave up 3 bases and J gave up 3 bases, with 15 bases separating them. The CDR3 runs 15 residues. Germline CDR1 reads MGHRA; CDR2 reads YSYEKL. As DNA, the CDR3 is TGCGCCAGCAGCCATGGCGGGAACTTAGTCTACGAGCAGTACTTC. Residues: CASSHGGNLVYEQYF.

This clone appeared a single time. This rearrangement joins TRBV7-9 to TRBJ2-3; 9 nucleotides align to TRBD2. Germline V lookup: CDR1 SEHNR, CDR2 FQNEAQ (reference sequence). The CDR3 is made up of 15 amino acids. V trimming: 0 bases; J trimming: 4 bases; junction bases outside the gene matches: 2. The CDR3 spells CASSLATSGPDTQYF. DNA for the CDR3: TGTGCCAGCAGCTTAGCCACTAGCGGGCCAGATACGCAGTATTTT.

The rearrangement links TRBV5-1 to TRBJ2-1; 7 bases are shared with TRBD2. V lost 3 bases, J lost 5 bases, and 8 bases stayed unmatched. Germline lookup yields CDR1 SGHRS and CDR2 YFSETQ. CDR3 length: 15 amino acids. The CDR3 DNA follows: TGCGCCAGCAGCTGGGCGGGAGATCCCCACAATGAGCAGTTCTTC. Translation gives CASSWAGDPHNEQFF.

The table lists this clone with a count of one. The rearrangement joins TRBV21-1 to TRBJ2-4; TRBD1 was called by the table and not checked on the DNA. TRBV21-1 is a pseudogene. This CDR3 has 16 residues. The CDR3 coding sequence is TGTGCCAGCAGCAAAGACAGGTCCGGGGCCAAAAACATTCAGTACTTC. Amino acids: CASSKDRSGAKNIQYF.

This sequence joins TRBV19 and TRBJ1-5; D possibly corresponds to TRBD1 (5 bases). Germline assignment: CDR1 LNHDA and CDR2 SQIVND (reference sequence). This CDR3 comprises 15 residues. The V gene lost 6 bases and the J gene lost 0 bases, with 12 bases spanning the gap. CDR3 in amino acids: CASRTGLFSNQPQHF. The CDR3, as DNA: TGTGCCAGTAGAACGGGACTCTTTAGCAATCAGCCCCAGCATTTT. Together with reference TRBV19 and TRBJ1-5, the CDR3 gives the full variable domain: DGGITQSPKYLFRKEGQNVTLSCEQNLNHDAMYWYRQDPGQGLRLIYYSQIVNDFQKGDIAEGYSVSREKKESFPLTVTSAQKNPTAFYLCASRTGLFSNQPQHFGDGTRLSIL.

This chain connects TRBV30 to TRBJ2-1; D might be TRBD2 (5 bases). This CDR3 has 14 amino acids. The germline V and J ends were trimmed by 2 bases and 5 bases, with 13 bases remaining between them. Germline CDR1 is GTSNPN and CDR2 is SVGIG (reference sequence). The CDR3 coding sequence is TGTGCCTGGAGTCCAACTAGTGAGAACAATGAGCAGTTCTTC. Its protein product is CAWSPTSENNEQFF.

The chain recombines TRBV5-5 with TRBJ2-5; D is unclear. The V end was cut by 2 bases, the J end by 1 base, with 6 bases between. The CDR3 sequence is 13 residues long. CDR1 and CDR2 from the germline V gene are SGHKS and YYEKEE (reference sequence). The CDR3 DNA is TGTGCCAGCAGCTTCTATCCCCAAGAGACCCAGTACTTC. Residues: CASSFYPQETQYF.

This chain links TRBV30 with TRBJ2-7; 9 bases agree with TRBD1. With 5 bases clipped from V and 6 bases from J, the junction kept 8 bases outside the gene matches. The CDR3 has 13 residues. CDR1 GTSNPN and CDR2 SVGIG come from the germline V gene (reference sequence). This chain's CDR3 is CAWAGTGRGEQYF. CDR3 in DNA: TGTGCCTGGGCCGGGACAGGGCGAGGCGAGCAGTACTTC.

Written as DNA, the CDR3 is TGTGCCAGCAGCCAAGATAGTCGGAGGGAAGAGACCCAGTACTTC. Protein: CASSQDSRREETQYF. The rearrangement joins TRBV3-1 (or the pseudogene TRBV3-2) to TRBJ2-5, with D tentatively TRBD2 (6 bases). The germline V gene encodes CDR1 LGHDT and CDR2 YNNKEL (reference sequence). The V end was cut by 0 bases, the J end by 3 bases, with 11 bases between. CDR3 length: 15 amino acids.

V is TRBV2 and J is TRBJ2-5; 8 bases line up with TRBD1. CDR3 size: 11 residues. CDR1 SNHLY and CDR2 FYNNEI come from the germline V gene. With V trimmed by 8 bases and J by 4 bases, 0 bases remained unmatched. The CDR3 DNA is TGTGCCAGCGGGACAGGAGAGACCCAGTACTTC. As protein: CASGTGETQYF.

CDR3 DNA sequence: TGCGCCAGCAGCCAAGATAGGGCGGGCGTGGGATTTACCCTCCACTTT. It specifies CASSQDRAGVGFTLHF. The V gene is TRBV4-3, the J gene TRBJ1-6, with unresolved D. The CDR3 has 16 amino acids. Trimming stripped 0 bases from V and 14 bases from J, with 20 bases between. CDR1 is LGHNA, CDR2 YSLEER, per germline.

This clone was recorded once. Germline and junction disagree at one end, which may indicate a read error. This chain joins TRBV4-2 and TRBJ1-1; D may be TRBD1 (5 bases). Germline CDR1 and CDR2: LGHNA and YNFKEQ. CDR3 length equals 15 residues. The CDR3 loop is CASSQDRQGGTGRVF. In nucleotides, the CDR3 is TGTGCCAGCAGCCAAGATCGCCAGGGTGGGACCGGGAGGGTTTTT.

The V call is TRBV4-3, the J call TRBJ2-7; TRBD2 matches at 12 bases. CDR1 is LGHNA, CDR2 YSLEER, per germline. With 1 base clipped from V and 4 bases from J, the junction kept 2 bases outside the gene matches. The CDR3 has 15 amino acids. CDR3 loop: CASSQGTSGVYEQYF. The CDR3 region has the DNA TGCGCCAGCAGCCAAGGGACTAGCGGGGTATACGAGCAGTACTTC.

The genes are TRBV10-3 and TRBJ1-2; 9 bases match TRBD1. The trim removed 2 bases at V and 6 bases at J, leaving 1 base unmatched. CDR3 length: 13 amino acids. Germline assignment: CDR1 ENHRY and CDR2 SYGVKD. CDR3 DNA: TGTGCCATCAGTGAGGGGGACAGGGATGGCTACACCTTC. This translates into CAISEGDRDGYTF.

V and J are TRBV5-4 and TRBJ2-7, with TRBD1 identical over 9 bases. CDR1 SGHNT and CDR2 YYREEE come from the germline V gene (reference sequence). V gave up 5 bases and J gave up 2 bases; unmatched junction bases: 5. The CDR3 spans 14 residues. In nucleotides, the CDR3 is TGTGCCAGCAGACCCGGGACAGGGACCTACGAGCAGTACTTC. Encoded protein: CASRPGTGTYEQYF.

The chain combines TRBV5-4 with TRBJ1-1, with 7 bases identical to TRBD1. V was clipped by 4 bases and J by 1 base; unmatched bases: 1. This CDR3 contains 13 residues. Germline CDR1 reads SGHNT; CDR2 reads YYREEE (reference sequence). CDR3 residues: CASSRQGNTEAFF. The CDR3 DNA reads as TGTGCCAGCAGCCGACAGGGGAACACTGAAGCTTTCTTT.

The J gene is TRBJ2-2, the V gene TRBV7-3; TRBD2 aligns across 10 bases. The CDR3 runs to 15 residues. V lost 4 bases and J lost 5; bases outside the gene matches: 4. Germline CDR1 SGHTA, CDR2 FQGTGA. The CDR3, as DNA: TGTGCCAGCAGCTGGACTAGCGGTAGAACCGGGGAGCTGTTTTTT. It yields the protein CASSWTSGRTGELFF.